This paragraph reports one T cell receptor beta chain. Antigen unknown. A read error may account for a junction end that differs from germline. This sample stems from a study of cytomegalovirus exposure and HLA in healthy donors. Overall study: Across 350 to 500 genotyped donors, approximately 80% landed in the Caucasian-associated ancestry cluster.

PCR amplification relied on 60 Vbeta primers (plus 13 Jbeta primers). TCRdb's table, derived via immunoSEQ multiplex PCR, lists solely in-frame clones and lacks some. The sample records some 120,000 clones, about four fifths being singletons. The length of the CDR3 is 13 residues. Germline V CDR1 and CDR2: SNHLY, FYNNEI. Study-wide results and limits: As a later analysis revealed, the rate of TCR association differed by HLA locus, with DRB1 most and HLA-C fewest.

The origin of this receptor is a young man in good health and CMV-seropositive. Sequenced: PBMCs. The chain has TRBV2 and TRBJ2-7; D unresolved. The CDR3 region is CATSSSGQYEQYF. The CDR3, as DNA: TGTGCCACCAGTAGCTCGGGTCAATACGAGCAGTACTTC.